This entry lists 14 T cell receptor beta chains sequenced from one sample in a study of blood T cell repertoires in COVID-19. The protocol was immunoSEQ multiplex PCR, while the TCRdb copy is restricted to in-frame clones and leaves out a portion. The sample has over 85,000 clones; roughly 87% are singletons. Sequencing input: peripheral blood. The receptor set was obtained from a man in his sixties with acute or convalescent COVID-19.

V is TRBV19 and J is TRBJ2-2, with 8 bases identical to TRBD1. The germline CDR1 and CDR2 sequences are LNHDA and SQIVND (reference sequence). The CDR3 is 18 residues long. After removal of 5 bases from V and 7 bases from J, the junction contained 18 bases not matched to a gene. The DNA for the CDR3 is TGTGCCAGTAGTCCGAATGGGTTGACAGGGGCAAAGGGCGGGGAGCTGTTTTTT. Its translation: CASSPNGLTGAKGGELFF.

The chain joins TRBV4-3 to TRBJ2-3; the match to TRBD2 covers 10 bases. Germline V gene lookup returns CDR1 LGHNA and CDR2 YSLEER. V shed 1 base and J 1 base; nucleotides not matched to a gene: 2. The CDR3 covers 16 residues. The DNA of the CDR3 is TGCGCCAGCAGCCAAGTTCTAGCGGGGGGCACAGATACGCAGTATTTT. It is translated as CASSQVLAGGTDTQYF.

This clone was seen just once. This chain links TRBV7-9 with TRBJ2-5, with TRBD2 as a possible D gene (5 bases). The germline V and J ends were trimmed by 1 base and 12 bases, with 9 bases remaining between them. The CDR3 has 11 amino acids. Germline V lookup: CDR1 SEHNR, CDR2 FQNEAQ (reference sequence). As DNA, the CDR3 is TGTGCCAGCAGCTTAGAGACTACTGAGTACTTC. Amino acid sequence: CASSLETTEYF.

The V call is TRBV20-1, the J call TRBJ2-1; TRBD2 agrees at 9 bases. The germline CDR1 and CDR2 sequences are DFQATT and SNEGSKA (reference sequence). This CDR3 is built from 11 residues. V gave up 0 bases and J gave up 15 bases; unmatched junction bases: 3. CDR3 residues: CSARDERGVFF. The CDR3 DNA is TGCAGTGCTAGAGATGAGCGGGGGGTGTTCTTC.

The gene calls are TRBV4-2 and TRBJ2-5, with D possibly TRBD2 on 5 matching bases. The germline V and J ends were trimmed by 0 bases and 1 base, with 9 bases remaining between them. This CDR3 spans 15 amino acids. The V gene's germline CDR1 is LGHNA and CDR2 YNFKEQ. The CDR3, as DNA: TGTGCCAGCAGCCAAGATCTCGGGGTCCAAGAGACCCAGTACTTC. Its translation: CASSQDLGVQETQYF.

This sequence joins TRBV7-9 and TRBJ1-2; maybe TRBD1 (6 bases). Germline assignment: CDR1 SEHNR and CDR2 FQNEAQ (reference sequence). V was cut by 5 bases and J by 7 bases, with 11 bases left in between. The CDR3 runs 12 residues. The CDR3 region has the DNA TGTGCCAGCAGCCACAGGGAAGGTGGCTACACCTTC. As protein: CASSHREGGYTF.

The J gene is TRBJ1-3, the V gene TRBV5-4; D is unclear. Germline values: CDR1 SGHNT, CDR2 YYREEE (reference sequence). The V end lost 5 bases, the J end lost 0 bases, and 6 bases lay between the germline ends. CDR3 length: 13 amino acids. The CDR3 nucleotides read TGTGCCAGCAGGAGTAGCTCTGGAAACACCATATATTTT. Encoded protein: CASRSSSGNTIYF.

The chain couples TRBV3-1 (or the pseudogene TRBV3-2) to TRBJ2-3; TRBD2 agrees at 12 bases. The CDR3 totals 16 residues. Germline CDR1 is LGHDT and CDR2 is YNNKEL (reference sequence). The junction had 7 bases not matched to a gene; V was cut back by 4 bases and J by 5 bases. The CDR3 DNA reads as TGTGCCAGCAGCCGTAAGACTAGCGGGAGTCAAGATACGCAGTATTTT. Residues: CASSRKTSGSQDTQYF.

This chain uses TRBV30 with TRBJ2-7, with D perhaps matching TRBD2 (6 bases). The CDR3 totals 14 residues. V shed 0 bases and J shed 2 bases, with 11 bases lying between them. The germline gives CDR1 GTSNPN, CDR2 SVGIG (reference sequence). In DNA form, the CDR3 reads TGTGCCTGGAGTGTAGGGGCGGGAACCTACGAGCAGTACTTC. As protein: CAWSVGAGTYEQYF.

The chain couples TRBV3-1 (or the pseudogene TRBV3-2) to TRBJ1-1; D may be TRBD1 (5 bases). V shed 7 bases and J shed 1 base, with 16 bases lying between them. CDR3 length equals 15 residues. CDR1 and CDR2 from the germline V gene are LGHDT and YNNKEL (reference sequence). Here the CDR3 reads CASTLDSLGNTEAFF. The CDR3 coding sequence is TGTGCCAGCACCCTCGACAGCCTCGGGAACACTGAAGCTTTCTTT.

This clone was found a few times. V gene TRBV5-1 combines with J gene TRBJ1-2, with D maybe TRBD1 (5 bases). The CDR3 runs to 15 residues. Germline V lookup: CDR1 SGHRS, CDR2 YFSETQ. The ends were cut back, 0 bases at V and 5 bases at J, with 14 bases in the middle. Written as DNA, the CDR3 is TGCGCCAGCAGCTTGGACCGGGGGGAGTTTTATGGCTACACCTTC. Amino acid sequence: CASSLDRGEFYGYTF.

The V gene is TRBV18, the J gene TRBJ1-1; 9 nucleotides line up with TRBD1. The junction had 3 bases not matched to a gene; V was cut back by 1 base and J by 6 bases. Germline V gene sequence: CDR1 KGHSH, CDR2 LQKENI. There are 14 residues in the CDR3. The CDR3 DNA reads TGTGCCAGCTCACCACGGGACAGGGTCTCTGAAGCTTTCTTT. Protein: CASSPRDRVSEAFF.

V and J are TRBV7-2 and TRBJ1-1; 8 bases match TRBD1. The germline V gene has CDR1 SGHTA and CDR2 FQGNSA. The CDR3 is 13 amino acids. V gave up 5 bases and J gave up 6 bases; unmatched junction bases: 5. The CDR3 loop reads CASSAGGRAEAFF. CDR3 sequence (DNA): TGTGCCAGCAGCGCAGGGGGCAGAGCTGAAGCTTTCTTT.

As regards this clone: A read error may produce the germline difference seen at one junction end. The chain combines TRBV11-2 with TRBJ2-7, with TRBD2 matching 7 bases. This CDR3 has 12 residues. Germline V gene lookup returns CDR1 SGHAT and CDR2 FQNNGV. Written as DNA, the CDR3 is TGTGCCAGCACCGGAGCCAGCGGGACCCAGGACTTC. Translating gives CASTGASGTQDF.